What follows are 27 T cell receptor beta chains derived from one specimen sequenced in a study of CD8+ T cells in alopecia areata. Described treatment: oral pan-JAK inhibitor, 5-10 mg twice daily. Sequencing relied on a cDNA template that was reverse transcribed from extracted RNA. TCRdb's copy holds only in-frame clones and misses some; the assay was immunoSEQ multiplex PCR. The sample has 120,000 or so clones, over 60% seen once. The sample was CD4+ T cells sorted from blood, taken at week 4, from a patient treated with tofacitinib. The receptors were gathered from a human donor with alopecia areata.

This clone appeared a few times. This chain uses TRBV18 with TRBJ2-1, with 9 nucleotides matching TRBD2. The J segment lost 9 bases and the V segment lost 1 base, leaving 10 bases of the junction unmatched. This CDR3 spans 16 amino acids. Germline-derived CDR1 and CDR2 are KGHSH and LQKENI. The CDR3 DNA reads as TGTGCCAGCTCACCACTCTCCGGCGGGGGGGCGGGTGAGCAGTTCTTC. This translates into CASSPLSGGGAGEQFF. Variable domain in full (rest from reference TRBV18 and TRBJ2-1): NAGVMQNPRHLVRRRGQEARLRCSPMKGHSHVYWYRQLPEEGLKFMVYLQKENIIDESGMPKERFSAEFPKEGPSILRIQQVVRGDSAAYFCASSPLSGGGAGEQFFGPGTRLTVL.

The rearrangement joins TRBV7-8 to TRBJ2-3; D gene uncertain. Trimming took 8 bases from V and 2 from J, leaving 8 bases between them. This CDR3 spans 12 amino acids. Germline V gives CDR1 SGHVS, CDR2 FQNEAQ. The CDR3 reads CASQYFTDTQYF. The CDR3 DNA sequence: TGTGCCAGCCAGTACTTCACAGATACGCAGTATTTT.

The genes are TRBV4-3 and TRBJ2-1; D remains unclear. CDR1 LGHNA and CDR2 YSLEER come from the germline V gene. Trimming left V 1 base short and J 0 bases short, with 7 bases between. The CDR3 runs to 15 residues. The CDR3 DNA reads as TGCGCCAGCAGCCAAGGACTGCGCTCCTACAATGAGCAGTTCTTC. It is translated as CASSQGLRSYNEQFF.

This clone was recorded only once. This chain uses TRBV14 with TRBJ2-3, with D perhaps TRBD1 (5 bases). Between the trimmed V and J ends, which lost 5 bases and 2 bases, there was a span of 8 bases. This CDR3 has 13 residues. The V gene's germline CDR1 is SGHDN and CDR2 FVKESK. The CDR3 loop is CASSGALTDTQYF. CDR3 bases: TGTGCCAGCAGCGGGGCACTCACAGATACGCAGTATTTT.

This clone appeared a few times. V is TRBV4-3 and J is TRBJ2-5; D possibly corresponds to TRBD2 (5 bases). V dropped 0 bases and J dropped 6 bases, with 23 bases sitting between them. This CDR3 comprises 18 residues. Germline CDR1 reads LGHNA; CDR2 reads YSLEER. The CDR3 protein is CASSQESPKSWWRQTQYF. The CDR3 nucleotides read TGCGCCAGCAGCCAAGAGTCCCCGAAATCATGGTGGAGGCAGACCCAGTACTTC.

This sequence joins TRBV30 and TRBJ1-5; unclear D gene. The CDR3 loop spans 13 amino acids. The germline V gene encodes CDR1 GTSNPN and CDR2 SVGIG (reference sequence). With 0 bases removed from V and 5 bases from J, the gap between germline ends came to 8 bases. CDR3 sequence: CAWSVSGDQPQHF. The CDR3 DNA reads TGTGCCTGGAGTGTAAGTGGAGATCAGCCCCAGCATTTT.

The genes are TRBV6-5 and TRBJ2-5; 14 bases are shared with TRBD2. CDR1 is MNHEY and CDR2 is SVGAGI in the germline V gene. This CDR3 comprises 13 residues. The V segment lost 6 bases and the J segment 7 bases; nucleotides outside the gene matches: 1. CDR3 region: CASRTSGRGTQYF. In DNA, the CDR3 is TGTGCCAGCAGGACTAGCGGGAGGGGGACCCAGTACTTC.

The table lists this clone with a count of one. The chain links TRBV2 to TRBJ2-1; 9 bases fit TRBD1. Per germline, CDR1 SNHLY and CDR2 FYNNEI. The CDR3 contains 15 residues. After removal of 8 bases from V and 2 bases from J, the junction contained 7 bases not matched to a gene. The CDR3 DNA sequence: TGTGCCAGCTCTGGACAGGGGAAAACCTACAATGAGCAGTTCTTC. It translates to CASSGQGKTYNEQFF.

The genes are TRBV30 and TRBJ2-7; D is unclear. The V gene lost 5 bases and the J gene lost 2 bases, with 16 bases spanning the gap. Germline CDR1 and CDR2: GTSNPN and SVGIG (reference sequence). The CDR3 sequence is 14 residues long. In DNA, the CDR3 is TGTGCCTGGGCGGAGACTCCTACCACCTACGAGCAGTACTTC. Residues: CAWAETPTTYEQYF.

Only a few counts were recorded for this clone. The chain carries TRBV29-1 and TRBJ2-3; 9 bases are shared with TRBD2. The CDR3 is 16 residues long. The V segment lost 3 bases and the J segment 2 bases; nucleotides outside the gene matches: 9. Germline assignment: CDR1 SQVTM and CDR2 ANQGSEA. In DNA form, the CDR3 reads TGCAGCGTTGATCTGCTAGCGGGGAGAAACACAGATACGCAGTATTTT. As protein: CSVDLLAGRNTDTQYF.

The chain's CDR3 is CASSQGEGPYGYTF. In DNA form, the CDR3 reads TGCGCCAGCAGCCAAGGAGAGGGGCCTTATGGCTACACCTTC. V gene TRBV4-3 combines with J gene TRBJ1-2; perhaps TRBD1 as D (5 bases). The CDR3 contains 14 residues. The V end lost 1 base, the J end lost 5 bases, and 11 bases lay between the germline ends. From germline, CDR1 is LGHNA and CDR2 YSLEER.

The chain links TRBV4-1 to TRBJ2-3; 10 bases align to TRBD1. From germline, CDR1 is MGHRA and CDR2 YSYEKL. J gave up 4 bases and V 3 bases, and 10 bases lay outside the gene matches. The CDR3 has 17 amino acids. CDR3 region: CASSQHPGTGAADTQYF. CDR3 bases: TGCGCCAGCAGCCAGCACCCCGGGACAGGGGCTGCAGATACGCAGTATTTT.

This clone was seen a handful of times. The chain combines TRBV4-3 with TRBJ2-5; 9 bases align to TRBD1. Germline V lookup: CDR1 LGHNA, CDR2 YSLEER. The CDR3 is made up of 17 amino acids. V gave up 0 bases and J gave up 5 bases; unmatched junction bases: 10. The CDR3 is CASSQEMGKTGGETQYF. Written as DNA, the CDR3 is TGCGCCAGCAGCCAAGAAATGGGGAAAACAGGGGGCGAGACCCAGTACTTC.

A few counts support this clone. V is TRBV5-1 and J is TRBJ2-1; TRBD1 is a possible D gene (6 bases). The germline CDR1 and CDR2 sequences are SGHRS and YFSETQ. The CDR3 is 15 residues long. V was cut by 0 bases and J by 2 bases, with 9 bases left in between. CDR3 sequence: CASSLGTATYNEQFF. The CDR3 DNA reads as TGCGCCAGCAGCTTGGGGACAGCTACCTACAATGAGCAGTTCTTC.

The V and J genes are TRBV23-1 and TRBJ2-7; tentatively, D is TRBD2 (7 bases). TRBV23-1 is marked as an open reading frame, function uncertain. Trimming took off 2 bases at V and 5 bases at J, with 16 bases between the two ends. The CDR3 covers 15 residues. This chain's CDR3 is CASSQPAGARHEQYF. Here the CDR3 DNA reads TGCGCCAGCAGTCAACCGGCGGGGGCGCGGCACGAGCAGTACTTC.

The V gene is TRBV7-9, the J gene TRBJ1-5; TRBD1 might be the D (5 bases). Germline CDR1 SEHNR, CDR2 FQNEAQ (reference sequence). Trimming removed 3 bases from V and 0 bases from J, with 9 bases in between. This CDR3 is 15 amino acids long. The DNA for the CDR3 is TGTGCCAGCAGCTTGTCAGGACATAGCAATCAGCCCCAGCATTTT. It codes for CASSLSGHSNQPQHF.

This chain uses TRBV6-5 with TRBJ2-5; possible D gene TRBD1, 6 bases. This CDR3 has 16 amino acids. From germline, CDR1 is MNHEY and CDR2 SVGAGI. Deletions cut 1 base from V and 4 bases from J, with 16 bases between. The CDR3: CASSYLLQGRPETQYF. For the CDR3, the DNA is TGTGCCAGCAGTTACTTACTACAGGGAAGGCCAGAGACCCAGTACTTC.

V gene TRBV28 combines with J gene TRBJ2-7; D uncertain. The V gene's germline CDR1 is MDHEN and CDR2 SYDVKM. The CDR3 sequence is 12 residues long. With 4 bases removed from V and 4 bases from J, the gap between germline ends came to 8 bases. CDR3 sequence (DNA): TGTGCCAGCAGTTCCAGAGCGTACGAGCAGTACTTC. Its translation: CASSSRAYEQYF.

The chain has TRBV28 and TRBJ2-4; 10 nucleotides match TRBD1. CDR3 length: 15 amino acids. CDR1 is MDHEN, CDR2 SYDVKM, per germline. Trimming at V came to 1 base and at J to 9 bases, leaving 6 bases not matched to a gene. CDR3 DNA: TGTGCCAGCAGTTTATCCGGACAGGGGGGGATCATTCAGTACTTC. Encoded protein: CASSLSGQGGIIQYF.

The DNA of the CDR3 is TGTGCCAGCAGACGACAGGGGGCGTTCCCCTATGGCTACACCTTC. Its protein product is CASRRQGAFPYGYTF. This chain uses TRBV28 with TRBJ1-2, with 10 bases fitting TRBD1. This CDR3 has 15 amino acids. The V and J ends lost 6 bases and 4 bases, in that order; junction bases with no gene match: 8. Germline-derived CDR1 and CDR2 are MDHEN and SYDVKM.

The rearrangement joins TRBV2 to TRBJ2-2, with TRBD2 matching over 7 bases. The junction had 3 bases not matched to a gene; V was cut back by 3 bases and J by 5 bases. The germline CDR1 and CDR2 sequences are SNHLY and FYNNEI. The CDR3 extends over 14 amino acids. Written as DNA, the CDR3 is TGTGCCAGCAGTGAGAGCGGGACGACCGGGGAGCTGTTTTTT. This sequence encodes CASSESGTTGELFF. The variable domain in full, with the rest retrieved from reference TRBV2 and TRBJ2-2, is EPEVTQTPSHQVTQMGQEVILRCVPISNHLYFYWYRQILGQKVEFLVSFYNNEISEKSEIFDDQFSVERPDGSNFTLKIRSTKLEDSAMYFCASSESGTTGELFFGEGSRLTVL.

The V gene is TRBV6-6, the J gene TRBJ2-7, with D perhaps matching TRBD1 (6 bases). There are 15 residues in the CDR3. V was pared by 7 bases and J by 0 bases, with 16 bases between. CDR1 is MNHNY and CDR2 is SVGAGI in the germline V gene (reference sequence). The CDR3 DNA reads TGTGCCAGCACCATGGGAACAGGGACCTCCTACGAGCAGTACTTC. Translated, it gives CASTMGTGTSYEQYF.

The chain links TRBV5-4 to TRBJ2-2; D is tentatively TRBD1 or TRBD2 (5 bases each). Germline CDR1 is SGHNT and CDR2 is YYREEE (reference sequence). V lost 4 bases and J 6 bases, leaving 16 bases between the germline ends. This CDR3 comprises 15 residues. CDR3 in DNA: TGTGCCAGCAGCCCTAGCAGGGAGCAGGCCGGGGAGCTGTTTTTT. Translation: CASSPSREQAGELFF.

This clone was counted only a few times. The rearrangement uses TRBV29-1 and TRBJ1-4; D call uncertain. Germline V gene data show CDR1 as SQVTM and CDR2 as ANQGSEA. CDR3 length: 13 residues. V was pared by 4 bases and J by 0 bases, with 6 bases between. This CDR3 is CSVATPTNEKLFF. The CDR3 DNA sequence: TGCAGCGTTGCGACACCAACTAATGAAAAACTGTTTTTT.

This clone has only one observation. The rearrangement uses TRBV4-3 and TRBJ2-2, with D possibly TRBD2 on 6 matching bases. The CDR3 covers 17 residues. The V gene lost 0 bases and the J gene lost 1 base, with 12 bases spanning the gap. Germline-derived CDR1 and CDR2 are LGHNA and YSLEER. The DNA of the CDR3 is TGCGCCAGCAGCCAAGATTGGGGAGGACAGAACACCGGGGAGCTGTTTTTT. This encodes CASSQDWGGQNTGELFF.

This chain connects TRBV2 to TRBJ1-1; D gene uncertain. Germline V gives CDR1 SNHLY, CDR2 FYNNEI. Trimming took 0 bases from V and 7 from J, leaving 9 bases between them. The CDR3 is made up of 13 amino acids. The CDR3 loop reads CASSEAFAGEAFF. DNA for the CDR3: TGTGCCAGCAGTGAAGCGTTCGCCGGTGAAGCTTTCTTT.

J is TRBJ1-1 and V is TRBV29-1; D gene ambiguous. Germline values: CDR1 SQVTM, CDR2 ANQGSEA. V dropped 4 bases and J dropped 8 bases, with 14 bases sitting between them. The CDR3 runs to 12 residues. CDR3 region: CSVAFGVAEAFF. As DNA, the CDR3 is TGCAGCGTTGCTTTCGGGGTCGCCGAAGCTTTCTTT.